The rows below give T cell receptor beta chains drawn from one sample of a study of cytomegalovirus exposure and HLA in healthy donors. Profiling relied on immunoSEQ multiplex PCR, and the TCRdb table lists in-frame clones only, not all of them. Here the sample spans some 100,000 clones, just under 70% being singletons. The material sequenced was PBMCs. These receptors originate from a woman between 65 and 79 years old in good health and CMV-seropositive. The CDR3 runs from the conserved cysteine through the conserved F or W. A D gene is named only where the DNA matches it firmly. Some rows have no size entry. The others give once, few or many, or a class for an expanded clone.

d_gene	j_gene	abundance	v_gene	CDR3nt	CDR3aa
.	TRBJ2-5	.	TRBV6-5	TGTGCCAGCAGTTACTCGGAGGGTATCGAGACCCAGTACTTC	CASSYSEGIETQYF
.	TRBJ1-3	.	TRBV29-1	TGCAGCGTTTCCCTCCTACAGGGCCGGGGTTCTGGAAACACCATATATTTT	CSVSLLQGRGSGNTIYF
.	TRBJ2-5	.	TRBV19	TGTGCCAGTAGTACCTCCTTCTTTAGCGGTGGGGTTGTGGAGACCCAGTACTTC	CASSTSFFSGGVVETQYF
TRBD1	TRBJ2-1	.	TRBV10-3	TGTGCCAGCCTGACAGGGGTCGGCAATGAGCAGTTCTTC	CASLTGVGNEQFF
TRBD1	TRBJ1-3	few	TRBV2	TGTGCCAGCAGTCCGGGACAGGGATTCGTGGGAGCTGGAAACACCATATATTTT	CASSPGQGFVGAGNTIYF
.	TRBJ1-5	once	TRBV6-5	TGTGCCAGCAGTTACGGGGGAGGGGGTCAGCCCCAGCATTTT	CASSYGGGGQPQHF
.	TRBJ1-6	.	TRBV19	TGTGCCAGTAGGAGTTCAGGGGCCTATAATTCACCCCTCCACTTT	CASRSSGAYNSPLHF
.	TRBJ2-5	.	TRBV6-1	TGTGCCAGCAGTGACTCCTTCCTAATCCAAGAGACCCAGTACTTC	CASSDSFLIQETQYF
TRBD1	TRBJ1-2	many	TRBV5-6	TGTGCCAGCAGCCCATGGCGGGGACAGGGACTTTACACCTTC	CASSPWRGQGLYTF
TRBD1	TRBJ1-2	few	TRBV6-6	TGTGCCAGCAGTTATGGACAGGGTGTCTATGGCTACACCTTC	CASSYGQGVYGYTF